Listed below are T cell receptor beta chains from one sample, sequenced in a study of T cell clones after liver transplantation. TCRdb keeps only in-frame clones here, not all; method: immunoSEQ multiplex PCR. The data show 20,000 to 30,000 clones, approximately 71% seen once. Sequencing used CD4+ T cells from blood, obtained before liver transplant. These TCRs come from a human donor who received a liver transplant. CDR3s include the opening cysteine and the closing phenylalanine or tryptophan. A D gene is named only where the DNA matches it firmly. Size tells how often a clone was seen (once, few, many) or the class of an expanded clone, and some rows leave it out.

abundance | j_gene | d_gene | v_gene | CDR3nt | CDR3aa
. | TRBJ2-3 | . | TRBV19 | TGTGCCAGTACCTACGGGCCCCCACCAACCACAGATACGCAGTATTTT | CASTYGPPPTTDTQYF
. | TRBJ2-2 | TRBD1 | TRBV7-9 | TGTGCCAGCAGCCCAACAGGGGCCAACACCGGGGAGCTGTTTTTT | CASSPTGANTGELFF
. | TRBJ2-1 | TRBD2 | TRBV11-3 | TGTGCCAGCAGCGGGCTAGCGGGATACAATGAGCAGTTCTTC | CASSGLAGYNEQFF
. | TRBJ2-1 | . | TRBV6-1 | TGTGCCAGCAGTGAAAGTTGGTCAGGGGCAAAGAATGAGCAGTTCTTC | CASSESWSGAKNEQFF
. | TRBJ1-2 | . | TRBV7-8 | TGTGCCAGCAGCTTAGATTCGGCAGGGTCGTTGCGCGGCTACACCTTC | CASSLDSAGSLRGYTF
. | TRBJ2-3 | TRBD2 | TRBV11-2 | TGTGCCAGCGGGACTGGGACTAGACCCACAGATACGCAGTATTTT | CASGTGTRPTDTQYF
few | TRBJ1-6 | . | TRBV28 | TGTGCCAGCAGTTTACACCATAGCCTTCAAAATTCACCCCTCCACTTT | CASSLHHSLQNSPLHF
. | TRBJ1-5 | . | TRBV6-1 | TGTGCCAGCAGTGAATCGACTGGGGGTCAGCCCCAGCATTTT | CASSESTGGQPQHF
. | TRBJ2-3 | . | TRBV18 | TGTGCCAGCTCACCACCGGGGGGAGTCGGTACGCAGTATTTT | CASSPPGGVGTQYF
. | TRBJ2-1 | TRBD1 | TRBV7-2 | TGTGCCAGCAGCAAAACAGGGGGCGACTACAATGAGCAGTTCTTC | CASSKTGGDYNEQFF
few | TRBJ2-1 | . | TRBV19 | TGTGCCAGTCGACGCTCCGAAAGGAATGAGCAGTTCTTC | CASRRSERNEQFF
. | TRBJ1-4 | . | TRBV30 | TGTGCCTGGAGTTACGGAGCTAATGAAAAACTGTTTTTT | CAWSYGANEKLFF
. | TRBJ2-7 | TRBD1 | TRBV2 | TGTGCCAGCAGCGAAGTGGGACAGGTGACGGGCGAGCAGTACTTC | CASSEVGQVTGEQYF
few | TRBJ2-1 | TRBD2 | TRBV10-3 | TGTGCCACCAGACCCGGGACTAGCGGGAGCGGTGAGCAGTTCTTC | CATRPGTSGSGEQFF
. | TRBJ2-2 | . | TRBV6-5 | TGTGCCAGCAGGCCAGCAAACACCGGGGAGCTGTTTTTT | CASRPANTGELFF
. | TRBJ2-5 | TRBD1 | TRBV7-8 | TGTGCCAGCAGCGGCAGGGGGCGCGGGGAAGAGACCCAGTACTTC | CASSGRGRGEETQYF
. | TRBJ2-1 | TRBD1 | TRBV27 | TGTGCCAGCAAACCCGGCGGGACAGGGTGGGTCCAGTTCTTC | CASKPGGTGWVQFF
once | TRBJ2-3 | . | TRBV6-1 | TGTGCCAGCAGTGAACGAAGTAGCACAGATACGCAGTATTTT | CASSERSSTDTQYF
. | TRBJ1-6 | . | TRBV10-2 | TGCGCCAGCAGTGATCGGGCAGGGAGCTCCTATAATTCACCCCTCCACTTT | CASSDRAGSSYNSPLHF
. | TRBJ2-2 | TRBD1 | TRBV5-1 | TGCGCCAGCAGCTTGGAACAGGCTATTAGACAGGGTCTCACCGGGGAGCTGTTTTTT | CASSLEQAIRQGLTGELFF
. | TRBJ1-1 | . | TRBV28 | TGTGCCACGGGGCGGGGGCTAGGGGCTTTCTTT | CATGRGLGAFF
. | TRBJ1-1 | . | TRBV4-2 | TGTGCCAGCAGCCAAGATTTGGGGAATGAGCGGCTTTTGGCTTTCTTT | CASSQDLGNERLLAFF
. | TRBJ2-7 | . | TRBV10-3 | TGTGCCATCAGCCGGGACCTTAGCTCCTACGAGCAGTACTTC | CAISRDLSSYEQYF
. | TRBJ2-2 | . | TRBV6-1 | TGTGCCAGCAGTGAACTGGGCTTAACCGGGGAGCTGTTTTTT | CASSELGLTGELFF
. | TRBJ1-5 | . | TRBV2 | TGTGCCAGCAGCAGCGATAGCAATCAGCCCCAGCATTTT | CASSSDSNQPQHF
. | TRBJ2-3 | . | TRBV5-3 | TGTGCCAGAAGGCCTGACACAGGGGGGGACGCAGATACGCAGTATTTT | CARRPDTGGDADTQYF
. | TRBJ2-5 | TRBD2 | TRBV27 | TGTGCCAGCAGTAATCCCGGGACTAGCGGAGAGACCCAGTACTTC | CASSNPGTSGETQYF
. | TRBJ2-2 | TRBD2 | TRBV5-1 | TGCGCCAGCAGCGAAACTAGCGGGACCGCCGGGGAGCTGTTTTTT | CASSETSGTAGELFF
. | TRBJ1-2 | TRBD1 | TRBV6-6 | TGTGCCAGCAGTCAACAGGGGGCTGGCTATGGCTACACCTTC | CASSQQGAGYGYTF
. | TRBJ2-3 | TRBD1 | TRBV11-2 | TGTGCCAGCAGCTTAATTGACAGGGAGACAGATACGCAGTATTTT | CASSLIDRETDTQYF
once | TRBJ2-4 | . | TRBV19 | TGTGCCAGTAGTATTTACTTTGGGTACTTC | CASSIYFGYF
few | TRBJ1-2 | . | TRBV6-1 | TGTGCCAGCAGTGAAGTGGGCGATGGCTACACCTTC | CASSEVGDGYTF
once | TRBJ2-1 | TRBD1 | TRBV5-1 | TGCGCCAGCAGCCTCTGGACAGGGGAAAATGAGCAGTTCTTC | CASSLWTGENEQFF
few | TRBJ1-5 | TRBD1 | TRBV6-5 | TGTGCCAGCAGTTACTCCCCGGACAGGGCTCAGCCCCAGCATTTT | CASSYSPDRAQPQHF
few | TRBJ2-2 | TRBD2 | TRBV7-2 | TGTGCCAGCAGCTTAGAGAGCGGGAGAAGCACCGGGGAGCTGTTTTTT | CASSLESGRSTGELFF
. | TRBJ2-6 | . | TRBV19 | TGTGCCAGTAGTCAATCGATCGGGACAGGGGCCAACGTCCTGACTTTC | CASSQSIGTGANVLTF
. | TRBJ2-2 | . | TRBV7-2 | TGTGCCAGCAGCTTAGCTAGGACTACCATCACCGGGGAGCTGTTTTTT | CASSLARTTITGELFF
few | TRBJ2-2 | . | TRBV6-1 | TGTGCCAGCAGTGCCTTTAGCGGCAACACCGGGGAGCTGTTTTTT | CASSAFSGNTGELFF
few | TRBJ2-3 | TRBD2 | TRBV7-2 | TGTGCCAGCAGCTCGGGTACTAGCGGGATAGGTACGCAGTATTTT | CASSSGTSGIGTQYF
. | TRBJ1-1 | . | TRBV30 | TGTGCCTGGAGTGTATCCGCCAGGGGGAACACTGAAGCTTTCTTT | CAWSVSARGNTEAFF
. | TRBJ1-5 | . | TRBV5-6 | TGTGCCAGCAGCTACGGGGTAGGGAATCAGCCCCAGCATTTT | CASSYGVGNQPQHF
medium-sized | TRBJ1-1 | TRBD1 | TRBV14 | TGTGCCAGCAGCCAAGCGGCAGGGGGCAACACTGAAGCTTTCTTT | CASSQAAGGNTEAFF
few | TRBJ1-2 | . | TRBV7-2 | TGTGCCAGCAGCCTACAGGGAGCCTATGGCTACACCTTC | CASSLQGAYGYTF
. | TRBJ2-7 | . | TRBV9 | TGTGCCAGCAGCGTAGGTCTCGGGGGGCAAACCTACGAGCAGTACTTC | CASSVGLGGQTYEQYF
. | TRBJ2-3 | TRBD2 | TRBV7-9 | TGTGCCAGCAGCTTAGGGACTAGCCCCACAGATACGCAGTATTTT | CASSLGTSPTDTQYF